The rows below give T cell receptor beta chains drawn from one sample of a study of shared clonotypes between healthy human individuals. Assay: immunoSEQ multiplex PCR; the TCRdb copy retains only in-frame clones and omits some. This sample yields some 2.3 million clones, of which 85% to 95% are seen a single time; 0.39% belongs to the top ten. Sample: naive CD4+ T cells from PBMCs. These receptors were obtained from a man aged 18-30 years in good health. Some clones in this sample may be carry-over from other donors' samples. Both conserved end residues are part of each CDR3. D genes are given only for firm matches.

TRBD2 | TRBJ2-3 | TRBV7-9 | TGTGCCAGCAGCCCGGGAGGGCCCCAGGGAGATACGCAGTATTTT | CASSPGGPQGDTQYF
TRBD1 | TRBJ1-1 | TRBV5-4 | TGTGCCAGCAGCCGCGACAGGGTCACTGAAGCTTTCTTT | CASSRDRVTEAFF
NA | TRBJ2-3 | TRBV29-1 | TGCAGCGTCCGGGACCAAAACGTTGCAGATACGCAGTATTTT | CSVRDQNVADTQYF
TRBD2 | TRBJ2-7 | TRBV4-1 | TGCGCCAGCAGCCAAGGATTAGCGGGAGCGAGGGAGCAGTACTTC | CASSQGLAGAREQYF
NA | TRBJ1-5 | TRBV7-8 | TGTGCCAGCAGCGCCGGGACTTATCAGCCCCAGCATTTT | CASSAGTYQPQHF
NA | TRBJ2-1 | TRBV19 | TGTGCCAGTAGTATAAGCCTAGAGTCCTACAATGAGCAGTTCTTC | CASSISLESYNEQFF
NA | TRBJ1-2 | TRBV6-1 | TGTGCCAGCAGTGAGTACACTAACTATGGCGACACCTTC | CASSEYTNYGDTF
TRBD1 | TRBJ2-4 | TRBV12-5 | TGTGCTAGTGCTAAGGGACAGGGGGCCAAAAACATTCAGTACTTC | CASAKGQGAKNIQYF
NA | TRBJ2-1 | TRBV5-1 | TGCGCCAGCAGCTCCAATACCGGGACCCACAATGAGCAGTTCTTC | CASSSNTGTHNEQFF
TRBD1 | TRBJ1-2 | TRBV7-9 | TGTGCCAGCAGCCTTGACAGGGTTTATGGCTACACCTTC | CASSLDRVYGYTF
NA | TRBJ2-1 | TRBV2 | TGTGCCAGCAGTGACGGCCTGATCTCCTACAATGAGCAGTTCTTC | CASSDGLISYNEQFF
TRBD2 | TRBJ2-2 | TRBV5-1 | TGCGCCAGCAGCTGGGGACTAGCGGGAGAGGCCGGGGAGCTGTTTTTT | CASSWGLAGEAGELFF
NA | TRBJ1-5 | TRBV5-1 | TGCGCCAGCAGCTCTGGGGGAATTGGCCAGCCCCAGCATTTT | CASSSGGIGQPQHF
TRBD2 | TRBJ2-6 | TRBV27 | TGTGCCAGCAGTAACCCATTCGGGACTAGCGGGAGGGGTGGGGCCAACGTCCTGACTTTC | CASSNPFGTSGRGGANVLTF
NA | TRBJ1-2 | TRBV7-2 | TGTGCCAGCAGCTTCGAACCACTCTCGGGTGGCTACACCTTC | CASSFEPLSGGYTF
NA | TRBJ2-2 | TRBV19 | TGTGCCAGTAGTATTTGGGGGATGAAAAACACCGGGGAGCTGTTTTTT | CASSIWGMKNTGELFF
NA | TRBJ1-5 | TRBV18 | TGTGCCAGCTCACCACTGGCGGACGATAGCAATCAGCCCCAGCATTTT | CASSPLADDSNQPQHF
NA | TRBJ2-3 | TRBV7-6 | TGTGCCAGCAGCTTAGCGGGCGGAGCAGATACGCAGTATTTT | CASSLAGGADTQYF